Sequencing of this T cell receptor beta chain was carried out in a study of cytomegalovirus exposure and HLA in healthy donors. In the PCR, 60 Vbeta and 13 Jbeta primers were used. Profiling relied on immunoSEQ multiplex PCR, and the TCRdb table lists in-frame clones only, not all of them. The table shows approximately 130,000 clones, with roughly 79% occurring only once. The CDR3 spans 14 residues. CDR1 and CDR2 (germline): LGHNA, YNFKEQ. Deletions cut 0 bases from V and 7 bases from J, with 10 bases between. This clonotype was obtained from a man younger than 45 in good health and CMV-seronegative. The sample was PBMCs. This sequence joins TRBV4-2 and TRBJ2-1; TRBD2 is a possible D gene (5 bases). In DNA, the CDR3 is TGTGCCAGCAGCCAAGACGAGGGAATGAATGAGCAGTTCTTC. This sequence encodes CASSQDEGMNEQFF.